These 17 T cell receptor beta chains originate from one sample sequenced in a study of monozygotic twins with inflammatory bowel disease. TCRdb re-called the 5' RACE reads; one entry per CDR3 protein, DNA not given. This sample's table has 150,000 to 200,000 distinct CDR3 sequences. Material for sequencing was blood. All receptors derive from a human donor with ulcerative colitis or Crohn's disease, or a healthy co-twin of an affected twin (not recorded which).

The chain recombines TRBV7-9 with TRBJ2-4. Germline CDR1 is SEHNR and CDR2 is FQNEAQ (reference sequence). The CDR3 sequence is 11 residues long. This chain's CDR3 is CASSSVSMQYF.

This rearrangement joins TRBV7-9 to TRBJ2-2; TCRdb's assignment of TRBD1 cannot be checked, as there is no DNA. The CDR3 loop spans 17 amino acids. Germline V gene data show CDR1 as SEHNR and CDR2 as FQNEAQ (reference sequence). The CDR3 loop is CASSSPPGEEGTGELFF.

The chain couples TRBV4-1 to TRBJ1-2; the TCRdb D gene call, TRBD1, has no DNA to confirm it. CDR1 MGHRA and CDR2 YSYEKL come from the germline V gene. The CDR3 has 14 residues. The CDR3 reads CASSPPGTIEGYTF.

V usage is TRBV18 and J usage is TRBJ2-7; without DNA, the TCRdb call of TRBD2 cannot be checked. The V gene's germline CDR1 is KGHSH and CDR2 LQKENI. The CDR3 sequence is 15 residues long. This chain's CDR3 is CASSPLAGEPYEQYF.

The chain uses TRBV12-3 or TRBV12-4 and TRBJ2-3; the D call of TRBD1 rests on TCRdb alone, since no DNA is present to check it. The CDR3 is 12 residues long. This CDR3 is CASRQGADTQYF.

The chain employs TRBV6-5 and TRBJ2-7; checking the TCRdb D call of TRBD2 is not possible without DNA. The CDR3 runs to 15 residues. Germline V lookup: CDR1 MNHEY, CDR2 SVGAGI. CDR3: CASSYQAQGTYEQYF.

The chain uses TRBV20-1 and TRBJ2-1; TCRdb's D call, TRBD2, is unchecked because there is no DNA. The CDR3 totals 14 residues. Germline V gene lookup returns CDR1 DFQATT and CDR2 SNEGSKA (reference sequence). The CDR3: CSARDSPDYNEQFF.

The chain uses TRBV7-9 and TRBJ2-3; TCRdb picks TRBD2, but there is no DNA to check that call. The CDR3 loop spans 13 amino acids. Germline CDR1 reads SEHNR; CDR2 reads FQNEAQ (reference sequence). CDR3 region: CASSFDPPDTQYF.

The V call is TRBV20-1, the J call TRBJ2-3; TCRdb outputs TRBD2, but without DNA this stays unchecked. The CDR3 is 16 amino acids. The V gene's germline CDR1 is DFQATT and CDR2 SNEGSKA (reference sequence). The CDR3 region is CSATPGLLRSTDTQYF.

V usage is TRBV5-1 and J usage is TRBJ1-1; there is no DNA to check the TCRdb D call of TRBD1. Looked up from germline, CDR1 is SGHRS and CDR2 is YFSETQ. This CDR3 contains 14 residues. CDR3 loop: CASSLGPGGTEAFF.

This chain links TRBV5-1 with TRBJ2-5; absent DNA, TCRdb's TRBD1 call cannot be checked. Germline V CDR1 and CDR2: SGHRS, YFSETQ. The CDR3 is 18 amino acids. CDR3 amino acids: CASSLAEMSTGIQETQYF.

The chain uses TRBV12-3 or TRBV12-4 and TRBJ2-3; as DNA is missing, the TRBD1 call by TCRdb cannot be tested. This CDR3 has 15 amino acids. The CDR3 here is CASSLGRGVPDTQYF.

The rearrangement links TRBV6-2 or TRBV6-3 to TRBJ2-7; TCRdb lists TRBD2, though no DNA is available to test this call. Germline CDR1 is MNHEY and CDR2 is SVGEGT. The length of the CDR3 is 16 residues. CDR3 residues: CASSLGLAGGSYEQYF.

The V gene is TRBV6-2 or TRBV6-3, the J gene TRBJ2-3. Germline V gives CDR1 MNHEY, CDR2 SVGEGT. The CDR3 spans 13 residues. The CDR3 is CASSYPKRDTQYF.

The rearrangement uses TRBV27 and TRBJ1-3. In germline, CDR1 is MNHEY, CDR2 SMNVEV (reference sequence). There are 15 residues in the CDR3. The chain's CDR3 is CASSLEGGEGNTIYF.

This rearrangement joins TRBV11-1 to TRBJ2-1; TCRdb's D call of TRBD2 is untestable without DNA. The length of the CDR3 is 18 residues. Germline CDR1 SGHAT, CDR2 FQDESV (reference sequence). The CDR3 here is CASSPRRSGALSYNEQFF.

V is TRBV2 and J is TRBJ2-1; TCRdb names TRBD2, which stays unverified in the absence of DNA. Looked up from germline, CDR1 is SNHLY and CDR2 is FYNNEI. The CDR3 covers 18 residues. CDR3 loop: CASSTSQSGSPTYNEQFF.